This entry features one T cell receptor beta chain sequence. This specimen belongs to a study of blood T cell repertoires in COVID-19. The repertoire was sequenced with immunoSEQ multiplex PCR; TCRdb's copy has only in-frame clones and lacks some. The table lists around 150,000 clones, about 85% of them singletons. V gave up 4 bases and J gave up 2 bases, with 11 bases separating them. CDR3 length: 14 amino acids. The germline CDR1 and CDR2 sequences are SGDLS and YYNGEE. This TCR derives from a human donor with acute or convalescent COVID-19. The donor label of this sample is uncertain. Sequencing input: peripheral blood. This chain connects TRBV9 to TRBJ2-3, with D maybe TRBD1 (6 bases). CDR3 in amino acids: CASSPRGDTDTQYF. The CDR3 DNA reads TGTGCCAGCAGCCCCAGGGGCGACACAGATACGCAGTATTTT.